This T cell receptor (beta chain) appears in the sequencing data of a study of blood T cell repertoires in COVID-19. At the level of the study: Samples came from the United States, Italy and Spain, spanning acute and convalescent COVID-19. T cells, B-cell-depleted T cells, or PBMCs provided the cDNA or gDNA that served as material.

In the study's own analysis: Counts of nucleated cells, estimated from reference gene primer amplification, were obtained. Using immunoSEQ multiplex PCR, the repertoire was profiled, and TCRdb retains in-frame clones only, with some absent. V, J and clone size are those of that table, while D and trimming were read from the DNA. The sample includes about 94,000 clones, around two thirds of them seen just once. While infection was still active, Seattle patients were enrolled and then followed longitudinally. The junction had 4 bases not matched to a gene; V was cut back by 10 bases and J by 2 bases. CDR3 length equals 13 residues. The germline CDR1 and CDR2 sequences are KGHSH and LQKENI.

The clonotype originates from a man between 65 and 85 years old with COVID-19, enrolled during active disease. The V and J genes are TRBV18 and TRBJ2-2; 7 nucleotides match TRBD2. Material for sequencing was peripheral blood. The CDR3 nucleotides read TGTGCCATTCCGGGACTAAACACCGGGGAGCTGTTTTTT. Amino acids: CAIPGLNTGELFF.